The 10 T cell receptor beta chains reported below all come from one sample, sequenced in a study of spatial heterogeneity in lung cancer. TCRdb re-called the 5' RACE reads through MiXCR, storing one row per CDR3 protein. The table includes approximately 11,000 distinct CDR3 sequences, approximately 6.2% detected once. As for time point: sample taken at primary tumor resection. The input material, whole RNA from tumor, nontumor lung or frozen PBMC, was sequenced unsorted. The sequenced sample was normal lung tissue next to the tumor, obtained at surgery. All receptors come from a male donor with early-stage non-small cell lung cancer.

This clonotype appeared many times. The chain employs TRBV20-1 and TRBJ1-5; TRBD1 might be the D (5 bases). This CDR3 comprises 12 residues. Trimming took off 3 bases at V and 4 bases at J, with 7 bases between the two ends. Germline CDR1 DFQATT, CDR2 SNEGSKA (reference sequence). The CDR3 DNA sequence: TGCAGTGCTAGCGGGGGAAATCAGCCCCAGCATTTT. It is translated as CSASGGNQPQHF.

This chain connects TRBV6-2 or TRBV6-3 to TRBJ2-1; D ambiguous. The CDR3 is made up of 13 amino acids. Looked up from germline, CDR1 is MNHEY and CDR2 is SVGEGT. Trimming took off 3 bases at V and 4 bases at J, with 7 bases between the two ends. DNA of the CDR3: TGTGCCAGCAGTTATCAGCTTTACAATGAGCAGTTCTTC. Amino acid sequence: CASSYQLYNEQFF.

J is TRBJ2-2 and V is TRBV6-2 or TRBV6-3; 7 positions match TRBD1. The CDR3 runs to 14 residues. Unmatched junction bases numbered 3, after V lost 5 bases and J lost 3 bases. Germline CDR1 MNHEY, CDR2 SVGEGT. The CDR3 loop is CASSLTGYTGELFF. CDR3 in DNA: TGTGCCAGCAGTCTGACAGGGTACACCGGGGAGCTGTTTTTT.

Turning to this clonotype: Germline is not matched at one junction end, which may reflect a read error. This chain links TRBV19 with TRBJ2-1, with a possible D match to TRBD2 (6 bases). The germline V gene has CDR1 LNHDA and CDR2 SQIVND (reference sequence). The CDR3 has 16 residues. CDR3 nucleotide sequence: TGTGCCAGCAGTATGGGACTGTCAAGCTCCTACAATGAGCAGTTCTTC. Its protein product is CASSMGLSSSYNEQFF.

This clonotype was seen many times. The chain uses TRBV5-5 and TRBJ2-5; D is uncertain. Trimming pared 3 bases from V and 3 bases from J, leaving 9 bases between. Per the germline V gene, CDR1 is SGHKS and CDR2 is YYEKEE (reference sequence). The CDR3 runs 13 residues. The CDR3 DNA follows: TGTGCCAGCAGCTCGTTGGCGGAAGAGACCCAGTACTTC. Translating it yields CASSSLAEETQYF.

This clonotype showed up many times. The chain has TRBV7-9 and TRBJ2-2; weak D call: TRBD1 (6 bases). This CDR3 spans 17 amino acids. Trimming removed 6 bases at V and 5 bases at J, with 22 bases between. Germline V gene sequence: CDR1 SEHNR, CDR2 FQNEAQ (reference sequence). CDR3 amino acids: CASSSAAQQGGTGELFF. In DNA, the CDR3 is TGTGCCAGCAGTTCGGCCGCTCAACAGGGCGGAACCGGGGAGCTGTTTTTT.

The rearrangement links TRBV12-3 or TRBV12-4 to TRBJ1-1; no clear D gene. Trimming pared 7 bases from V and 3 bases from J, leaving 15 bases between. The CDR3 contains 14 residues. This CDR3 is CASISTGRYTEAFF. The CDR3 DNA reads as TGTGCCAGCATCTCCACCGGGCGCTACACTGAAGCTTTCTTT.

The chain links TRBV5-1 to TRBJ1-6, with a weak D call TRBD1 (5 bases). CDR3 size: 16 residues. V dropped 4 bases and J dropped 7 bases, with 18 bases sitting between them. Germline values: CDR1 SGHRS, CDR2 YFSETQ. CDR3 protein: CASSLSTGTANSPLHF. The CDR3 bases are TGCGCCAGCAGCCTTTCTACCGGGACGGCCAATTCACCCCTCCACTTT.

This clonotype was counted many times. The J gene is TRBJ2-1, the V gene TRBV7-6; 13 nucleotides agree with TRBD2. The length of the CDR3 is 15 residues. Germline V gene data show CDR1 as SGHVS and CDR2 as FNYEAQ. Germline trimming cut 3 bases from V and 8 bases from J; bases unmatched to any gene: 4. The CDR3 DNA is TGTGCCAGCAGCTTTGGACTAGCGGGAGTCGATGAGCAGTTCTTC. This encodes CASSFGLAGVDEQFF.

This clonotype appeared many times. The chain carries TRBV5-1 and TRBJ2-2; D is ambiguous. The CDR3 totals 15 residues. Germline-derived CDR1 and CDR2 are SGHRS and YFSETQ. Trimming took off 0 bases at V and 0 bases at J, with 6 bases between the two ends. CDR3 amino acids: CASSLDGPNTGELFF. The CDR3 coding sequence is TGCGCCAGCAGCTTGGACGGACCGAACACCGGGGAGCTGTTTTTT.